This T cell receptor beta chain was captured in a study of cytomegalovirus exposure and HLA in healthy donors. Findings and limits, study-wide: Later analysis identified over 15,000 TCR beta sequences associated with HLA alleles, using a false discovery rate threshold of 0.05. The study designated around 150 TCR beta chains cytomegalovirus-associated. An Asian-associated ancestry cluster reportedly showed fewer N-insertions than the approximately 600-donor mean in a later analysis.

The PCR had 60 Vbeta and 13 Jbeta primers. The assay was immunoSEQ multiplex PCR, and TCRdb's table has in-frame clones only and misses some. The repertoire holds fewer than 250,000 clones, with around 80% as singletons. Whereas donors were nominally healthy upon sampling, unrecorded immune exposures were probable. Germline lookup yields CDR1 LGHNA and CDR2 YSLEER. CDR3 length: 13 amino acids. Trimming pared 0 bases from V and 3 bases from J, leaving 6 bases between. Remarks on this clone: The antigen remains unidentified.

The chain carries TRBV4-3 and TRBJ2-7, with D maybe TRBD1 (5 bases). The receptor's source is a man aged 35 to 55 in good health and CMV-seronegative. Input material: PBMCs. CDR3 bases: TGCGCCAGCAGCCAAGATCAGGGCTACGAGCAGTACTTC. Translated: CASSQDQGYEQYF.